What follows are 26 T cell receptor beta chains derived from one specimen sequenced in a study of blood T cell repertoires in COVID-19. The repertoire was sequenced with immunoSEQ multiplex PCR; TCRdb's copy has only in-frame clones and lacks some. The sample carries about 190,000 clones, approximately 85% recorded once. Sequences were obtained from peripheral blood. The receptors shown here come from an elderly man with COVID-19, enrolled during active disease.

Worth noting for this clone: This sample also contains other DNA sequences that code for the same CDR3. V usage is TRBV6-5 and J usage is TRBJ1-5, with 7 bases lining up with TRBD1. V trimming: 11 bases; J trimming: 4 bases; junction bases outside the gene matches: 11. The CDR3 runs to 14 residues. Germline lookup yields CDR1 MNHEY and CDR2 SVGAGI. CDR3: CASSRDRVNQPQHF. For the CDR3, the DNA is TGTGCCTCGTCGCGGGACAGAGTTAATCAGCCCCAGCATTTT.

The chain is built from TRBV7-3 and TRBJ1-2; tentative D call: TRBD1 (5 bases). Germline V gives CDR1 SGHTA, CDR2 FQGTGA. V lost 5 bases and J 4 bases, leaving 11 bases between the germline ends. CDR3 length: 13 amino acids. CDR3: CASSRAGGYGYTF. The CDR3 DNA reads as TGTGCCAGCAGCCGTGCGGGGGGCTATGGCTACACCTTC.

The chain joins TRBV6-1 to TRBJ1-5; 8 bases are a match to TRBD1. The V gene end was trimmed by 3 bases and the J gene end by 6 bases; junction bases not matched to a gene: 4. The CDR3 has 14 amino acids. The germline V gene has CDR1 MNHNS and CDR2 SASEGT. The CDR3 sequence: CASSELDRGQPQHF. The CDR3 DNA follows: TGTGCCAGCAGTGAGCTCGACAGGGGTCAGCCCCAGCATTTT.

V is TRBV2 and J is TRBJ1-6; no reliable D call. V shed 7 bases and J shed 0 bases, with 10 bases lying between them. Germline-derived CDR1 and CDR2 are SNHLY and FYNNEI. There are 15 residues in the CDR3. The CDR3 is CASTGLRSYNSPLHF. The DNA of the CDR3 is TGTGCCAGCACAGGACTTCGCTCCTATAATTCACCCCTCCACTTT. The variable domain in full, with the rest retrieved from reference TRBV2 and TRBJ1-6, is EPEVTQTPSHQVTQMGQEVILRCVPISNHLYFYWYRQILGQKVEFLVSFYNNEISEKSEIFDDQFSVERPDGSNFTLKIRSTKLEDSAMYFCASTGLRSYNSPLHFGNGTRLTVT.

This chain connects TRBV15 to TRBJ2-5; 11 bases fit TRBD2. The junction had 4 bases not matched to a gene; V was cut back by 5 bases and J by 5 bases. There are 14 residues in the CDR3. Germline-derived CDR1 and CDR2 are LNHNV and YYDKDF (reference sequence). Here the CDR3 DNA reads TGTGCCACCAGCCCTAGCGGGGGGCATGAGACCCAGTACTTC. Translation: CATSPSGGHETQYF.

The CDR3 bases are TGTGCCAGTACGACAGGGTCAAATGAAAAACTGTTTTTT. Protein sequence: CASTTGSNEKLFF. The J gene is TRBJ1-4, the V gene TRBV19; 7 bases line up with TRBD1. Germline values: CDR1 LNHDA, CDR2 SQIVND (reference sequence). Trimming took 7 bases from V and 5 from J; bases not matched to a gene: 4. CDR3 length equals 13 residues.

This sequence joins TRBV24-1 and TRBJ2-2; 7 nucleotides agree with TRBD2. CDR1 and CDR2 from the germline V gene are KGHDR and SFDVKD. Losses at the gene ends were 5 bases for V and 5 bases for J; bases not matched to a gene: 4. CDR3 length: 14 amino acids. This chain's CDR3 is CATSGMGGTGELFF. CDR3 nucleotides: TGTGCCACCAGTGGCATGGGGGGGACCGGGGAGCTGTTTTTT.

The gene calls are TRBV11-3 and TRBJ1-1; tentatively, D is TRBD1 (6 bases). This CDR3 has 15 amino acids. V lost 5 bases, J lost 4 bases, and 17 bases lay in between. Per the germline V gene, CDR1 is SGHNT and CDR2 is YENEEA. The CDR3 reads CASSPEALQGTEAFF. The DNA for the CDR3 is TGTGCCAGCAGCCCGGAGGCCCTACAGGGCACTGAAGCTTTCTTT.

The chain employs TRBV3-1 (or the pseudogene TRBV3-2) and TRBJ2-3; perhaps TRBD1 as D (5 bases). Germline values: CDR1 LGHDT, CDR2 YNNKEL (reference sequence). This CDR3 has 15 amino acids. V was pared by 1 base and J by 1 base, with 9 bases between. DNA of the CDR3: TGTGCCAGCAGCCAAGCCCAGGGCGGCACAGATACGCAGTATTTT. Its translation: CASSQAQGGTDTQYF.

This chain links TRBV11-2 with TRBJ2-1; D call uncertain. The CDR3 is 15 amino acids. V lost 5 bases, J lost 4 bases, and 15 bases lay in between. Germline V gene lookup returns CDR1 SGHAT and CDR2 FQNNGV. CDR3 protein: CASSARQGRYNEQFF. CDR3 DNA: TGTGCCAGCAGCGCCAGACAAGGTCGGTACAATGAGCAGTTCTTC.

This clone was counted between two and nine times. Other DNA sequences in the same sample also yield this CDR3. The chain employs TRBV2 and TRBJ2-1; D is undetermined. The CDR3 length is 13 residues. The V gene's germline CDR1 is SNHLY and CDR2 FYNNEI. Trimming pared 1 base from V and 8 bases from J, leaving 9 bases between. Here the CDR3 reads CASSEESGDEQFF. CDR3 DNA sequence: TGTGCCAGCAGTGAAGAATCAGGTGATGAGCAGTTCTTC. The variable domain in full, completed from reference TRBV2 and TRBJ2-1, reads EPEVTQTPSHQVTQMGQEVILRCVPISNHLYFYWYRQILGQKVEFLVSFYNNEISEKSEIFDDQFSVERPDGSNFTLKIRSTKLEDSAMYFCASSEESGDEQFFGPGTRLTVL.

V is TRBV6-1 and J is TRBJ1-1, with D possibly matching TRBD1 (5 bases). V was shortened by 2 bases and J by 3 bases, with 13 bases between the two germline ends. Germline CDR1 MNHNS, CDR2 SASEGT. CDR3 length: 15 amino acids. The CDR3 DNA reads as TGTGCCAGCAGTGAAATAGGGGATGAGGACACTGAAGCTTTCTTT. Residues: CASSEIGDEDTEAFF.

This sequence joins TRBV5-6 and TRBJ1-6, with TRBD1 as a possible D gene (6 bases). Trimming stripped 3 bases from V and 7 bases from J, with 23 bases between. This CDR3 has 18 residues. Germline values: CDR1 SGHDT, CDR2 YYEEEE. For the CDR3, the DNA is TGTGCCAGCAGCTCCAGACAGGTTTCACGGATATTGAATTCACCCCTCCACTTT. Translation: CASSSRQVSRILNSPLHF.

This rearrangement joins TRBV9 to TRBJ2-2; D is ambiguous. Germline-derived CDR1 and CDR2 are SGDLS and YYNGEE. V was pared by 4 bases and J by 5 bases, with 9 bases between. The CDR3 totals 13 residues. CDR3: CASSPRRTGELFF. As DNA, the CDR3 is TGTGCCAGCAGCCCCCGTCGGACCGGGGAGCTGTTTTTT.

The rearrangement uses TRBV13 and TRBJ1-2, with unresolved D. This CDR3 has 15 residues. Per the germline V gene, CDR1 is PRHDT and CDR2 is FYEKMQ (reference sequence). V gave up 3 bases and J gave up 3 bases, with 14 bases separating them. CDR3 in amino acids: CASSLGPTVDYGYTF. The CDR3 DNA reads TGTGCCAGCAGCTTGGGTCCTACAGTCGACTATGGCTACACCTTC.

This chain uses TRBV19 with TRBJ2-5; no clear D. The CDR3 has 14 amino acids. Deletions cut 1 base from V and 2 bases from J, with 8 bases between. Germline V gene sequence: CDR1 LNHDA, CDR2 SQIVND (reference sequence). The CDR3 nucleotides are TGTGCCAGTAGTATAGGTATTGCGCAAGAGACCCAGTACTTC. It is translated as CASSIGIAQETQYF.

This clone was counted a single time. The J gene is TRBJ1-2, the V gene TRBV5-8, with TRBD1 as a possible D gene (6 bases). The CDR3 extends over 12 amino acids. Germline CDR1 reads SGHTS; CDR2 reads YDEGEE. With 4 bases removed from V and 6 bases from J, the gap between germline ends came to 10 bases. The CDR3 region has the DNA TGTGCCAGCAGCCCCAGGACAGATGGCTACACCTTC. This sequence encodes CASSPRTDGYTF.

V gene TRBV14 combines with J gene TRBJ1-1, with 8 positions matching TRBD1. The CDR3 covers 18 residues. From germline, CDR1 is SGHDN and CDR2 FVKESK. After removal of 1 base from V and 1 base from J, the junction contained 11 bases not matched to a gene. The CDR3 protein is CASSQGAPRTGRNTEAFF. As DNA, the CDR3 is TGTGCCAGCAGCCAAGGGGCCCCTAGGACAGGGCGGAACACTGAAGCTTTCTTT.

The chain joins TRBV5-1 to TRBJ2-7, with 10 bases matching TRBD1. Trimming at V came to 2 bases and at J to 2 bases, leaving 7 bases not matched to a gene. Germline V gene lookup returns CDR1 SGHRS and CDR2 YFSETQ. This CDR3 has 16 residues. CDR3 in amino acids: CASSFRPGQGTYEQYF. CDR3 DNA sequence: TGCGCCAGCAGCTTTAGACCGGGACAGGGGACCTACGAGCAGTACTTC.

The chain joins TRBV5-1 to TRBJ2-2; D is possibly TRBD2 (6 bases). The germline CDR1 and CDR2 sequences are SGHRS and YFSETQ. This CDR3 has 15 amino acids. Trimming shortened V by 4 bases and J by 0 bases, and 10 bases separated the two germline ends. The CDR3 DNA is TGCGCCAGCAGCCCCGGGACTGCGAACACCGGGGAGCTGTTTTTT. Its translation is CASSPGTANTGELFF.

The CDR3 DNA reads as TGTGCCAGCAGTAAAGACAGGGGGCTAGGCACCGGGGAGCTGTTTTTT. It is translated as CASSKDRGLGTGELFF. V gene TRBV28 combines with J gene TRBJ2-2, with 10 bases lining up with TRBD1. From germline, CDR1 is MDHEN and CDR2 SYDVKM. The CDR3 sequence is 16 residues long. The V and J ends lost 5 bases and 4 bases, in that order; junction bases with no gene match: 7.

This sequence joins TRBV12-2 and TRBJ1-1; TRBD1 reflects the table's D call only, with no check against the DNA. TRBV12-2 represents a pseudogene. The CDR3 loop spans 14 amino acids. The CDR3 loop reads CASREPVRDTEAFF. The CDR3 DNA follows: TGTGCAAGTCGGGAGCCCGTCAGGGACACTGAAGCTTTCTTT.

This sequence joins TRBV5-5 and TRBJ1-3, with a tentative D call TRBD1 (5 bases). The V end lost 3 bases, the J end lost 1 base, and 8 bases lay between the germline ends. CDR1 and CDR2 (germline): SGHKS, YYEKEE (reference sequence). This CDR3 has 14 residues. The CDR3 region is CASSSGGSGNTIYF. Written as DNA, the CDR3 is TGTGCCAGCAGCTCGGGGGGTTCTGGAAACACCATATATTTT.

The V gene is TRBV11-2, the J gene TRBJ1-1, with D unresolved. There are 14 residues in the CDR3. Germline V CDR1 and CDR2: SGHAT, FQNNGV. V gave up 2 bases and J gave up 1 base, with 8 bases separating them. The CDR3: CASSLLSENTEAFF. In DNA, the CDR3 is TGTGCCAGCAGCTTACTAAGCGAGAACACTGAAGCTTTCTTT. The entire variable domain, with the rest obtained from reference TRBV11-2 and TRBJ1-1, is as follows: EAGVAQSPRYKIIEKRQSVAFWCNPISGHATLYWYQQILGQGPKLLIQFQNNGVVDDSQLPKDRFSAERLKGVDSTLKIQPAKLEDSAVYLCASSLLSENTEAFFGQGTRLTVV.

The rearrangement links TRBV20-1 to TRBJ1-1; D is undetermined. V was clipped by 3 bases and J by 2 bases, with 4 bases between them. This CDR3 region has 11 residues. Per germline, CDR1 DFQATT and CDR2 SNEGSKA (reference sequence). The CDR3 loop is CSARRNTEAFF. The CDR3 DNA reads as TGCAGTGCTAGGAGAAACACTGAAGCTTTCTTT.

This chain uses TRBV11-3 with TRBJ1-2, with D possibly being TRBD1 (5 bases). The CDR3 totals 13 residues. V dropped 4 bases and J dropped 4 bases, with 10 bases sitting between them. Germline loops: CDR1 SGHNT, CDR2 YENEEA. Here the CDR3 reads CASSSLGGYGYTF. DNA for the CDR3: TGTGCCAGCAGCTCCCTCGGGGGCTATGGCTACACCTTC.